This TCR beta chain comes out of a study of PD-L1 blockade in urothelial cancer (dated by TCRdb to the late 2010s). Background for the entire study: Every patient began therapy in about 2014 and was given atezolizumab 1,200 mg intravenously every 3 weeks. Approximately 29 patients had pretreatment blood TCR-seq, about 25 had at least one posttreatment blood collection, and about 25 had tumor TCR-seq. An ECOG performance status of 0 or 1 was recorded for the patients, and 0 to 3 prior chemotherapy regimens had been received by the patients. Progression-free survival longer than 6 months counted as durable clinical benefit, and TCR features were additionally tested against both progression-free and overall survival. About 85% of the 29 patients were males with bladder-origin urothelial cancer, and about 65% of the roughly 30 reported a prior smoking history. The study was an exploratory multi-omic analysis of somatic, immune and clinical correlates of response to PD-L1 blockade with atezolizumab in urothelial cancer. Durable clinical benefit was achieved by nine patients but not by the remaining 20. Blood samples were analyzed at two time points: 3 weeks after treatment start (second dose) and 6 weeks after treatment start. In the same patients who had TCR sequencing, pretreatment tumors also underwent whole exome sequencing and RNA sequencing. Pretreatment tumor samples and matched peripheral blood, collected serially before and after atezolizumab treatment, underwent TCR sequencing. A median of about 140,000 T cells and 80,000 or so unique TCRs was obtained from blood samples, and a median clonality of approximately 0.077 was observed.

Overall results and qualifications from the work: At 3 weeks after the start of treatment, tumor-associated TCR clones in peripheral blood had expanded more in patients with durable benefit (n ≈ 22, p = 0.022). Small sample size (n of about 29) and many exploratory analyses mean the results are intended to be hypothesis-generating. A pretreatment peripheral blood TCR clonality below the median was linked to improved progression-free and overall survival.

From a lookup of the germline V gene, CDR1 and CDR2 are SGHTA and FQGNSA. From cysteine to phenylalanine, the CDR3 is 12 amino acids long. Only the CDR3 portion is preserved as DNA: 36 bases, with reading frame beginning at the first base. The trim is 5 bases for V and 3 bases for J, with a gap of 6 bases between the germline ends. Regarding this clone: Its antigen is unknown. Base qualities are not provided; no much larger clone lies one nucleotide away.

To estimate absolute template abundance from read counts, synthetic TCR analog templates were spiked into each PCR. The immunoSEQ assay used bias-controlled V and J gene primers to amplify TCRbeta CDR3 regions from genomic DNA. Rearranged TCRbeta segments were sequenced at approximately 20X coverage. The study's own analysis went as follows. Clustering was used to correct sequencing errors, and CDR3s were annotated against IMGT to assign V, D and J genes. Downstream analyses used only productive TCRbeta rearrangements and left out out-of-frame or stop-codon sequences. To compute clonality, Shannon entropy was normalized by the log of the number of unique productive sequences and then subtracted from one. Fisher's exact test with Benjamini-Hochberg correction, at a threshold of adjusted p below 0.01, was used to find clones that differed between time points or between blood and tumor. TCRdb took over this immuneACCESS table, retaining in-frame rearrangements with V and J assigned. Such tables are incomplete; in checked studies, under half of the missing clones stem from an unresolved V gene, and the remainder is unexplained. The V and J calls and clone size are taken from that table; D and trimming were inferred from the DNA. In all, the sample holds around 100,000 clones, and around 86% of those were seen once. Roughly 2% of the sample comes from the top ten.

According to the study, the label for this sample's time point signals: pretreatment peripheral blood. A cohort of around 29 patients with locally advanced or metastatic urothelial carcinoma, treated at Memorial Sloan Kettering on a trial protocol, was included. Peripheral blood mononuclear cells were collected pretreatment and during treatment, with between 1 and 8 total time points per patient. The Qiagen DNeasy Blood extraction kit was used to purify genomic DNA from total PBMCs and from tumor samples. Collected pretreatment and during treatment, PBMCs were isolated and stored as previously described.

The source material was PBMCs, sampled around atezolizumab (anti-PD-L1) treatment. Recombination linked TRBV7-2 to TRBJ2-3; the D segment cannot be called with confidence. The receptor comes from a man between 60 and 75 years old with urothelial cancer. The CDR3 protein: CASSLITDTQYF. The sequence in DNA is TGTGCCAGCAGCCTAATAACAGATACGCAGTATTTT.